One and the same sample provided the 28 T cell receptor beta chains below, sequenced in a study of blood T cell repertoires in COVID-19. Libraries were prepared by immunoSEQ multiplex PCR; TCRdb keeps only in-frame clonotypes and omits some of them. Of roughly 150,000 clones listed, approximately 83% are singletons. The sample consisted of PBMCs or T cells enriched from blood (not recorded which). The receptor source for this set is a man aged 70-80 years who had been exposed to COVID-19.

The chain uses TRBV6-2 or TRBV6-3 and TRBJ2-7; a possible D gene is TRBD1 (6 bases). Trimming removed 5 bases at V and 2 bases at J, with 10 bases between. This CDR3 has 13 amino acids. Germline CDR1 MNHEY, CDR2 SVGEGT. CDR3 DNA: TGTGCCAGCAGTCCCGACAGGACCTACGAGCAGTACTTC. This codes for CASSPDRTYEQYF.

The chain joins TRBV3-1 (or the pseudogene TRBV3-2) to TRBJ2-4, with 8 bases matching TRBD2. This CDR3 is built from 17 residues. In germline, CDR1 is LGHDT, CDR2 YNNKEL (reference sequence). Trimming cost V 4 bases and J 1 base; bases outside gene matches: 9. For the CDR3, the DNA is TGTGCCAGCAGCCCCCTGGGACTAGGGTCGGCCAAAAACATTCAGTACTTC. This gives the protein CASSPLGLGSAKNIQYF.

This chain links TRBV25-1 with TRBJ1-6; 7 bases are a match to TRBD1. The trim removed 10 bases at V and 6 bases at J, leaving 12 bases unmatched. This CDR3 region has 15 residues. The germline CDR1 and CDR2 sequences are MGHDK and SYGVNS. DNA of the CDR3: TGTGCCACCAAGTCGGACAGGACCCTTAATTCACCCCTCCACTTT. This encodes CATKSDRTLNSPLHF.

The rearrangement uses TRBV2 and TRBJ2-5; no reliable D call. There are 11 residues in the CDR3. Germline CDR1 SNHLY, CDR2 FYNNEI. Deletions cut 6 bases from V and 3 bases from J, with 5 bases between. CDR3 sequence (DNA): TGTGCCAGCAGCAGGAAAGAGACCCAGTACTTC. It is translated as CASSRKETQYF. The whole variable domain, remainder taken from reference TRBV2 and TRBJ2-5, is EPEVTQTPSHQVTQMGQEVILRCVPISNHLYFYWYRQILGQKVEFLVSFYNNEISEKSEIFDDQFSVERPDGSNFTLKIRSTKLEDSAMYFCASSRKETQYFGPGTRLLVL.

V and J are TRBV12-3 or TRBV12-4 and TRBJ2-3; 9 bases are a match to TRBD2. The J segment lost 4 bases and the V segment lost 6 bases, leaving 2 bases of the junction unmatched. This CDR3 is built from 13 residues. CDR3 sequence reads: CASRGLAPDTQYF. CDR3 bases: TGTGCCAGCAGGGGACTAGCCCCAGATACGCAGTATTTT.

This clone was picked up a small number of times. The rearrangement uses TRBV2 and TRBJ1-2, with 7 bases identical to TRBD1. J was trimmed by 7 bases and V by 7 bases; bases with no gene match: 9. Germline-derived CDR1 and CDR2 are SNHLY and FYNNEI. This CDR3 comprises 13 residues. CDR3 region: CASKLTGESGYTF. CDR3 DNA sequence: TGTGCCAGCAAACTTACAGGGGAGAGTGGCTACACCTTC. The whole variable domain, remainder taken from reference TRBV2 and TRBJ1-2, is EPEVTQTPSHQVTQMGQEVILRCVPISNHLYFYWYRQILGQKVEFLVSFYNNEISEKSEIFDDQFSVERPDGSNFTLKIRSTKLEDSAMYFCASKLTGESGYTFGSGTRLTVV.

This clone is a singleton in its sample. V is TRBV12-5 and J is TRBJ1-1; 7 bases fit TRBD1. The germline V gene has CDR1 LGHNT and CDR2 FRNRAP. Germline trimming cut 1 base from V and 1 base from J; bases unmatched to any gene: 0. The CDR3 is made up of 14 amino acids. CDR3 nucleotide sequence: TGTGCTAGTGGTTTGGGGGACAGGAACACTGAAGCTTTCTTT. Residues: CASGLGDRNTEAFF.

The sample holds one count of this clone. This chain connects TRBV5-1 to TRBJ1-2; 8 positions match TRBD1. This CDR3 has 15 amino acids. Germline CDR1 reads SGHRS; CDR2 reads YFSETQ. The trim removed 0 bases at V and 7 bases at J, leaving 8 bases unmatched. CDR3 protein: CASSLATGELGGYTF. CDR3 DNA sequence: TGCGCCAGCAGCTTGGCGACAGGGGAACTTGGTGGCTACACCTTC.

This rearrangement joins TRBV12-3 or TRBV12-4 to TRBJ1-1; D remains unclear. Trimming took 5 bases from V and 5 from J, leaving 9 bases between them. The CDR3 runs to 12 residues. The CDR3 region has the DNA TGTGCCAGCAGTCTACGGTGGACTGAAGCTTTCTTT. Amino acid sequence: CASSLRWTEAFF.

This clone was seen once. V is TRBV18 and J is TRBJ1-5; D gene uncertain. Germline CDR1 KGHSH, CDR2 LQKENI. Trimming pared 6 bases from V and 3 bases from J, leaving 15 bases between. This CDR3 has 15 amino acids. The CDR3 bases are TGTGCCAGCTCTGTCACCCCCCGGGACAATCAGCCCCAGCATTTT. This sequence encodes CASSVTPRDNQPQHF.

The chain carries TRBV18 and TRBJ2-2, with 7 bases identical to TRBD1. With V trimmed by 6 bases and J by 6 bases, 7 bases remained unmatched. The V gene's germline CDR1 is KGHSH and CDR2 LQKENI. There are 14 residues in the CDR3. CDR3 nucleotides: TGTGCCAGCTCGCAGCGACAGGGATCCGGGGAGCTGTTTTTT. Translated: CASSQRQGSGELFF.

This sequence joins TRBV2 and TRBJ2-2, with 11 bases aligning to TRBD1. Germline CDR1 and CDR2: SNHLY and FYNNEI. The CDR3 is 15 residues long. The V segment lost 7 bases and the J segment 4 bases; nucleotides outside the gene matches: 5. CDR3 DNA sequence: TGTGCCAGCATCCGAGGACAGGGGGCCACCGGGGAGCTGTTTTTT. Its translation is CASIRGQGATGELFF.

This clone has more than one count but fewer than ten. CDR3 protein: CASSQDLRIMNTEAFF. CDR3 in DNA: TGCGCCAGCAGCCAAGATCTGCGGATTATGAACACTGAAGCTTTCTTT. The J gene is TRBJ1-1, the V gene TRBV4-1, with no clear D. The V and J ends lost 0 bases and 0 bases respectively, with 11 bases between them. The V gene's germline CDR1 is MGHRA and CDR2 YSYEKL. This CDR3 has 16 amino acids.

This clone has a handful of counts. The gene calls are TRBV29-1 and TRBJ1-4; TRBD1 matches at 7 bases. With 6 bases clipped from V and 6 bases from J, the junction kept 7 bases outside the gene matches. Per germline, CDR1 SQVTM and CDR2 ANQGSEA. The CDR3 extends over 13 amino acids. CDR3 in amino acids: CSVRGRGDEKLFF. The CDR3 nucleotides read TGCAGCGTGAGGGGGCGCGGGGATGAAAAACTGTTTTTT.

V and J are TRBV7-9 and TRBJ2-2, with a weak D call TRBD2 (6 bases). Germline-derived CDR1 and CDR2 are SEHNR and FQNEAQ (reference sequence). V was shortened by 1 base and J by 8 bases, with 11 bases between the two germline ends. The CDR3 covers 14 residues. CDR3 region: CASSLGPGAGELFF. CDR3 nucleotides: TGTGCCAGCAGCTTAGGGCCGGGAGCGGGGGAGCTGTTTTTT. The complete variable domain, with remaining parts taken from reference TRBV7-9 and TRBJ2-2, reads DTGVSQNPRHKITKRGQNVTFRCDPISEHNRLYWYRQTLGQGPEFLTYFQNEAQLEKSRLLSDRFSAERPKGSFSTLEIQRTEQGDSAMYLCASSLGPGAGELFFGEGSRLTVL.

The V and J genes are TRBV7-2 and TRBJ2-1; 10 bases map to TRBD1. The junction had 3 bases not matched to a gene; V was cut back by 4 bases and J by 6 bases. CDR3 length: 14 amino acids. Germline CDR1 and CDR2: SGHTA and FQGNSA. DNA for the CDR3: TGTGCCAGCAGCTCCTGGGACAGGGGCAATGAGCAGTTCTTC. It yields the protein CASSSWDRGNEQFF.

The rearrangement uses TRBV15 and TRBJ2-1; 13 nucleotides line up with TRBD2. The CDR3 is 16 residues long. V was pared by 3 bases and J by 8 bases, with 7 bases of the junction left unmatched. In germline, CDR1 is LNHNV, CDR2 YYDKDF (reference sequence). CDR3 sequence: CATSSGGTSGAYEQFF. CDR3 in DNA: TGTGCCACCAGCAGTGGGGGGACTAGCGGGGCGTATGAGCAGTTCTTC.

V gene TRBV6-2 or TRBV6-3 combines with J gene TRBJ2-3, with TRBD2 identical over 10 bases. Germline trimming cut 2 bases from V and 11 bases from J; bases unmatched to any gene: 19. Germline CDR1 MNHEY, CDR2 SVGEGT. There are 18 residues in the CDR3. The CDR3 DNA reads TGTGCCAGCAGTTACGGGGCGGTGATAGCGGGGGGTCCAGGGGTGCAGTATTTT. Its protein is CASSYGAVIAGGPGVQYF.

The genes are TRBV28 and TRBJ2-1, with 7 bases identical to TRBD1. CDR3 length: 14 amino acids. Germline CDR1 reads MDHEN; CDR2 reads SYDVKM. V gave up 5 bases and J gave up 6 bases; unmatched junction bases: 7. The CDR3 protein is CASSQDRFRNEQFF. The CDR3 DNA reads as TGTGCCAGCAGTCAGGACAGGTTTCGCAATGAGCAGTTCTTC.

The CDR3 here is CASATPPGKLFF. The CDR3 DNA sequence: TGTGCTAGTGCTACCCCTCCAGGAAAACTGTTTTTT. The rearrangement uses TRBV12-5 and TRBJ1-4; the D is unclear. Trimming took off 7 bases at V and 10 bases at J, with 13 bases between the two ends. This CDR3 is 12 amino acids long. The germline gives CDR1 LGHNT, CDR2 FRNRAP.

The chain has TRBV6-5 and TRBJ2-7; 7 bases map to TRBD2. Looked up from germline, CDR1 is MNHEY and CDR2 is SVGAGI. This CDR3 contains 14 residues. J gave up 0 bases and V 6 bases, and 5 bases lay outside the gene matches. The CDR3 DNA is TGTGCCAGCAGCTTACTAGCGACCTCCTACGAGCAGTACTTC. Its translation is CASSLLATSYEQYF.

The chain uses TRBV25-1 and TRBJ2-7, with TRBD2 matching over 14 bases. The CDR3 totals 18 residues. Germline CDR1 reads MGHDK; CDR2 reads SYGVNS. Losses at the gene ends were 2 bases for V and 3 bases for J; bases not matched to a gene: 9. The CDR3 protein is CASSELGLAGETGYEQYF. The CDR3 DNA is TGTGCCAGCAGTGAACTGGGACTAGCGGGAGAAACGGGCTACGAGCAGTACTTC.

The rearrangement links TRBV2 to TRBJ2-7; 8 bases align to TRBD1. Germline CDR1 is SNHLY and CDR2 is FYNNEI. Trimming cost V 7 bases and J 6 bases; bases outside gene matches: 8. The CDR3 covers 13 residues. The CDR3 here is CASKGQGIGEQYF. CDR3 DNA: TGTGCCAGCAAAGGACAGGGTATCGGCGAGCAGTACTTC.

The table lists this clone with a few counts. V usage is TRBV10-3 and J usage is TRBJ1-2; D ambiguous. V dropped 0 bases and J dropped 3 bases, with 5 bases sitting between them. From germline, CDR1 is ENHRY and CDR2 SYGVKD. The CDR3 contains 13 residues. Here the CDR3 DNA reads TGTGCCATCAGTGAGTCTAGTGACTATGGCTACACCTTC. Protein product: CAISESSDYGYTF.

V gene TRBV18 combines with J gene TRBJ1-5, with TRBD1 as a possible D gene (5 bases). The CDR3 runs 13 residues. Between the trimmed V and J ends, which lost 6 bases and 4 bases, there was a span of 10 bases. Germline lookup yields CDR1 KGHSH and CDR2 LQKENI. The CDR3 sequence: CASSPGGNQPQHF. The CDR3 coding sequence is TGTGCCAGCTCGCCGGGGGGGAATCAGCCCCAGCATTTT.

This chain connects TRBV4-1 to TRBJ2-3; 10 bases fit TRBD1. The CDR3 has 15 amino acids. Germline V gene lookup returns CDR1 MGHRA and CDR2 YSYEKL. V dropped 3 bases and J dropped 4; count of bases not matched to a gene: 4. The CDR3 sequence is CASSQPDRGADTQYF. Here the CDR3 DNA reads TGCGCCAGCAGCCAGCCGGACAGGGGGGCAGATACGCAGTATTTT.

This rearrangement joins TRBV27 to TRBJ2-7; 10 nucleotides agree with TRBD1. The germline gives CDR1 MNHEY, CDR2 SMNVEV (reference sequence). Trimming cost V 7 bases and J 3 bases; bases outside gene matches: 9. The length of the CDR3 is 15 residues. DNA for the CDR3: TGTGCCAGCAACTCCGGGACAGGGGCGAACTACGAGCAGTACTTC. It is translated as CASNSGTGANYEQYF.

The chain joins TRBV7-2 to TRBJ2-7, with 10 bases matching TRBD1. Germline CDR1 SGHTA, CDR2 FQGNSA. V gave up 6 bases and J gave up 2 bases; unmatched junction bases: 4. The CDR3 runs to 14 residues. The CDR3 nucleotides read TGTGCCAGCAGGTTGACAGGGGGCACCTACGAGCAGTACTTC. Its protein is CASRLTGGTYEQYF.